This T cell receptor beta chain was captured in a study of neurological immune-mediated disorders. Study-level findings and limits: The highest TCR clonal expansion occurred in HTLV-1-associated myelopathy; multiple sclerosis fell below healthy controls. The multiple sclerosis repertoire cluster had no clinical or MRI feature associated with it. Grouping of repertoires by phylogeny put those of 18 of 34 multiple sclerosis patients into a single related-CDR3 cluster, a possible signature. The absence of shared CDR3 amino acid sequences among expanded clones across subjects suggests private repertoires in all groups.

TCRdb re-derived calls from the 5' RACE reads in MiXCR, one entry per CDR3 protein. This table holds just under 60,000 distinct CDR3 sequences, roughly 3.5% found once. This clonotype was seen many times. Its specificity is not known. The V end lost 4 bases, the J end lost 3 bases, and 8 bases lay between the germline ends. The CDR3 has 12 residues. CDR1 is SGHRS and CDR2 is YFSETQ in the germline V gene. The rearrangement links TRBV5-1 to TRBJ2-7, with D maybe TRBD2 (6 bases). Sequenced sample: PBMCs. This TCR was recovered from a woman in her 30s with multiple sclerosis. Here the CDR3 reads CASSPEGYEQYF. Written as DNA, the CDR3 is TGCGCCAGCAGCCCGGAGGGCTACGAGCAGTACTTC. Full variable domain (outside the CDR3, taken from reference TRBV5-1 and TRBJ2-7): KAGVTQTPRYLIKTRGQQVTLSCSPISGHRSVSWYQQTPGQGLQFLFEYFSETQRNKGNFPGRFSGRQFSNSRSEMNVSTLELGDSALYLCASSPEGYEQYFGPGTRLTVT.